These 32 T cell receptor beta chains came from one sample sequenced in a study of CD8 T cells in Susac syndrome. An amount of RNA that ranged from roughly 0.5 to 1 ug was reverse transcribed with random hexamers. TCRdb ran MiXCR on the immunoSEQ multiplex PCR reads and lists one entry per CDR3 protein. Of some 300,000 distinct CDR3 sequences in the sample, 70% to 90% were seen once. The source material was CD8+ T cells from PBMCs. The source is a human donor with multiple sclerosis.

V and J are TRBV19 and TRBJ1-3; D not certain. This CDR3 has 15 amino acids. Deletions cut 6 bases from V and 1 base from J, with 13 bases between. CDR1 and CDR2 from the germline V gene are LNHDA and SQIVND (reference sequence). CDR3 nucleotides: TGTGCCAGTAGGACCACCAAAGCATCTGGAAACACCATATATTTT. This codes for CASRTTKASGNTIYF.

This rearrangement joins TRBV28 to TRBJ2-7; D unclear. Trimming took off 3 bases at V and 6 bases at J, with 15 bases between the two ends. Germline CDR1 and CDR2: MDHEN and SYDVKM. This CDR3 is built from 14 residues. The DNA for the CDR3 is TGTGCCAGCAGTTTTACAACGGCCCCTGGCGAGCAGTACTTC. Its translation is CASSFTTAPGEQYF.

This clonotype was seen just once. The chain joins TRBV15 to TRBJ2-2, with 8 bases fitting TRBD1. V shed 6 bases, J shed 5 bases, and the junction held 8 bases outside the gene matches. Germline V CDR1 and CDR2: LNHNV, YYDKDF (reference sequence). CDR3 length equals 15 residues. DNA of the CDR3: TGTGCCACCAGGCAGGGGGCCGGGGGTACCGGGGAGCTGTTTTTT. Its translation is CATRQGAGGTGELFF.

The V call is TRBV9, the J call TRBJ2-7; tentatively, D is TRBD1 (6 bases). The germline V gene encodes CDR1 SGDLS and CDR2 YYNGEE. V was trimmed by 2 bases and J by 7 bases, leaving 16 bases between them. This CDR3 spans 14 amino acids. This CDR3 reads CASSVAGTSGEQYF. The CDR3 nucleotides are TGTGCCAGCAGCGTCGCCGGGACATCGGGAGAGCAGTACTTC.

The V gene is TRBV20-1, the J gene TRBJ1-1; TRBD1 matches at 11 bases. Per germline, CDR1 DFQATT and CDR2 SNEGSKA (reference sequence). The CDR3 spans 14 residues. The ends lost 1 base at V and 4 bases at J; junction bases unmatched: 2. Here the CDR3 reads CSARGGTGGTEAFF. The DNA of the CDR3 is TGCAGTGCTAGAGGGGGGACAGGGGGCACTGAAGCTTTCTTT.

The chain links TRBV20-1 to TRBJ2-5, with D perhaps TRBD2 (5 bases). There are 10 residues in the CDR3. Trimming took 3 bases from V and 7 from J, leaving 6 bases between them. Germline loops: CDR1 DFQATT, CDR2 SNEGSKA (reference sequence). CDR3 DNA sequence: TGCAGTGCTAGTGAGGGGACCCAGTACTTC. It translates to CSASEGTQYF.

The V and J genes are TRBV7-2 and TRBJ1-2, with 7 bases that match TRBD1. The CDR3 length is 15 residues. Trimming removed 1 base from V and 4 bases from J; junction bases left unmatched: 6. The V gene's germline CDR1 is SGHTA and CDR2 FQGNSA. The CDR3 nucleotides are TGTGCCAGCAGCTTAGGCCGACAGGGAGGCTATGGCTACACCTTC. It encodes CASSLGRQGGYGYTF.

This clonotype has just one count. This chain uses TRBV4-1 with TRBJ1-1, with D possibly being TRBD1 (6 bases). This CDR3 spans 15 amino acids. V lost 1 base and J lost 1, with 10 bases in between. The V gene's germline CDR1 is MGHRA and CDR2 YSYEKL. The CDR3 region has the DNA TGCGCCAGCAGCCAAGTTACACAGGGGAACACTGAAGCTTTCTTT. It is translated as CASSQVTQGNTEAFF.

The CDR3 loop is CASSQQGLDTEAFF. The CDR3 nucleotides are TGCGCCAGCAGCCAACAGGGTTTGGACACTGAAGCTTTCTTT. J is TRBJ1-1 and V is TRBV4-3; a possible D gene is TRBD1 (5 bases). The V end lost 2 bases, the J end lost 3 bases, and 10 bases lay between the germline ends. The germline V gene has CDR1 LGHNA and CDR2 YSLEER. The CDR3 totals 14 residues.

J is TRBJ2-1 and V is TRBV30; 7 nucleotides line up with TRBD1. J gave up 3 bases and V 0 bases, and 11 bases lay outside the gene matches. The CDR3 loop spans 17 amino acids. Germline values: CDR1 GTSNPN, CDR2 SVGIG (reference sequence). The CDR3 loop reads CAWSVGKPGQIYNEQFF. In DNA, the CDR3 is TGTGCCTGGAGTGTAGGAAAACCGGGACAGATCTACAATGAGCAGTTCTTC.

The chain uses TRBV10-3 and TRBJ1-4; the D gene is possibly TRBD1 (5 bases). In germline, CDR1 is ENHRY, CDR2 SYGVKD. Trimming pared 2 bases from V and 4 bases from J, leaving 14 bases between. The length of the CDR3 is 16 residues. CDR3 DNA sequence: TGTGCCATCAGTGAGAGCCGGGACGGACTTAATGAAAAACTGTTTTTT. Protein product: CAISESRDGLNEKLFF.

The genes are TRBV7-8 and TRBJ2-7, with 11 bases lining up with TRBD2. The germline V gene encodes CDR1 SGHVS and CDR2 FQNEAQ. The CDR3 totals 17 residues. The junction had 16 bases not matched to a gene; V was cut back by 7 bases and J by 5 bases. Here the CDR3 DNA reads TGTGCCAGCATCCCTCTAGCGGGAGGCCGTTTTACCCACGAGCAGTACTTC. Amino acids: CASIPLAGGRFTHEQYF.

The chain is built from TRBV19 and TRBJ1-5; D is unclear. The CDR3 runs to 11 residues. Trimming removed 6 bases from V and 4 bases from J, with 4 bases in between. Germline V CDR1 and CDR2: LNHDA, SQIVND (reference sequence). The DNA of the CDR3 is TGTGCCAGTAGCCAGAATCAGCCCCAGCATTTT. Translation: CASSQNQPQHF.

V is TRBV11-1 and J is TRBJ2-3, with 14 nucleotides matching TRBD2. Germline V gene sequence: CDR1 SGHAT, CDR2 FQDESV (reference sequence). The length of the CDR3 is 15 residues. V lost 5 bases to trimming and J lost 5 bases; unmatched junction nucleotides: 3. The CDR3 sequence: CASSPGTSGGDTQYF. The CDR3 DNA reads TGTGCCAGCAGCCCTGGGACTAGCGGGGGAGATACGCAGTATTTT.

This rearrangement joins TRBV4-1 to TRBJ1-2; D might be TRBD1 (6 bases). The CDR3 consists of 16 residues. Trimming removed 0 bases from V and 5 bases from J, with 16 bases in between. Germline V gene data show CDR1 as MGHRA and CDR2 as YSYEKL. CDR3 amino acids: CASSQDPGSGAYGYTF. As DNA, the CDR3 is TGCGCCAGCAGCCAAGACCCCGGATCGGGGGCTTATGGCTACACCTTC.

The chain uses TRBV11-2 and TRBJ1-2, with a tentative D call TRBD1 (5 bases). V gave up 5 bases and J gave up 8 bases, with 18 bases separating them. The germline CDR1 and CDR2 sequences are SGHAT and FQNNGV. The CDR3 length is 14 residues. CDR3 sequence reads: CASSTRDGGWGYTF. CDR3 coding DNA: TGTGCCAGCAGCACCCGGGACGGGGGTTGGGGCTACACCTTC.

For the CDR3, the DNA is TGTGCCAGCAGTACTCTTCGATCTGGGGCCAACGTCCTGACTTTC. Translating gives CASSTLRSGANVLTF. The chain couples TRBV27 to TRBJ2-6; D not certain. Germline CDR1 reads MNHEY; CDR2 reads SMNVEV (reference sequence). Trimming removed 5 bases from V and 1 base from J, with 9 bases in between. This CDR3 region has 15 residues.

This rearrangement joins TRBV13 to TRBJ2-1, with a tentative D call TRBD2 (6 bases). The CDR3 has 21 amino acids. Trimming left V 1 base short and J 0 bases short, with 25 bases between. Germline loops: CDR1 PRHDT, CDR2 FYEKMQ (reference sequence). The CDR3 sequence: CASSLVIGLPFPILSYNEQFF. The CDR3 DNA is TGTGCCAGCAGCTTAGTGATAGGACTACCCTTTCCAATACTCTCCTACAATGAGCAGTTCTTC.

J is TRBJ2-7 and V is TRBV9; D gene ambiguous. The germline V and J ends were trimmed by 0 bases and 6 bases, with 13 bases remaining between them. This CDR3 is 14 amino acids long. Per germline, CDR1 SGDLS and CDR2 YYNGEE. The DNA of the CDR3 is TGTGCCAGCAGCGTAGGGGCAGGTCATGGCGAGCAGTACTTC. Encoded protein: CASSVGAGHGEQYF.

The V gene is TRBV20-1, the J gene TRBJ2-7, with D perhaps given as TRBD1 or TRBD2 (5 bases each). CDR3 length: 14 residues. Trimming pared 2 bases from V and 3 bases from J, leaving 14 bases between. Germline V gene data show CDR1 as DFQATT and CDR2 as SNEGSKA (reference sequence). DNA for the CDR3: TGCAGTGCTAGATCCCTTCGGGGCGGCTACGAGCAGTACTTC. It translates to CSARSLRGGYEQYF.

V gene TRBV5-1 combines with J gene TRBJ2-3, with TRBD2 matching 12 bases. The length of the CDR3 is 16 residues. CDR1 SGHRS and CDR2 YFSETQ come from the germline V gene. The J segment lost 2 bases and the V segment lost 4 bases, leaving 5 bases of the junction unmatched. CDR3 loop: CASSTRTSGATDTQYF. The CDR3 coding sequence is TGCGCCAGCAGCACCCGGACTAGCGGGGCCACAGATACGCAGTATTTT.

A few counts support this clonotype. V and J are TRBV7-9 and TRBJ2-5; TRBD1 aligns across 8 bases. The V segment lost 5 bases and the J segment 0 bases; nucleotides outside the gene matches: 2. CDR1 and CDR2 (germline): SEHNR, FQNEAQ (reference sequence). CDR3 size: 14 residues. CDR3 residues: CASSRTGNQETQYF. CDR3 nucleotide sequence: TGTGCCAGCAGCCGGACAGGGAACCAAGAGACCCAGTACTTC.

The V gene is TRBV5-1, the J gene TRBJ2-2; 9 positions match TRBD1. With 4 bases clipped from V and 6 bases from J, the junction kept 10 bases outside the gene matches. The CDR3 is 16 amino acids. CDR1 is SGHRS, CDR2 YFSETQ, per germline. CDR3 nucleotide sequence: TGCGCCAGCAGCCCGACCGGGACAGGGAGCCCCGGGGAGCTGTTTTTT. This gives the protein CASSPTGTGSPGELFF.

Concerning this clonotype: A junction end diverges from the germline sequence, so it may reflect a read error. The gene calls are TRBV2 and TRBJ2-1; D unclear. CDR3 length: 15 amino acids. Germline values: CDR1 SNHLY, CDR2 FYNNEI. The CDR3 nucleotides read TGTGCCAGCAGGGAAGCAGCAAGCTCCTACAATGAGCAGTTCTTC. Residues: CASREAASSYNEQFF.

Concerning this clonotype: One junction end disagrees with the germline gene, perhaps due to a read error. The V call is TRBV6-2 or TRBV6-3, the J call TRBJ1-2; the D is unclear. This CDR3 comprises 15 residues. Germline V gene sequence: CDR1 MNHEY, CDR2 SVGEGT. CDR3 amino acids: CASTYTWDANYGYTF. The DNA of the CDR3 is TGTGCCAGCACTTACACCTGGGATGCCAACTATGGCTACACCTTC.

The V and J genes are TRBV28 and TRBJ1-2; a weak D match, TRBD1 (5 bases). Germline CDR1 MDHEN, CDR2 SYDVKM. V was pared by 0 bases and J by 0 bases, with 8 bases between. This CDR3 region has 15 residues. CDR3 nucleotide sequence: TGTGCCAGCAGTTTATGGAAGGGGTCTAACTATGGCTACACCTTC. Amino acids: CASSLWKGSNYGYTF.

The chain uses TRBV5-4 and TRBJ1-1; a weak D match, TRBD1 (6 bases). Germline values: CDR1 SGHNT, CDR2 YYREEE (reference sequence). The germline V and J ends were trimmed by 0 bases and 8 bases, with 20 bases remaining between them. This CDR3 region has 16 residues. The CDR3 reads CASSLELGGLTQEAFF. In nucleotides, the CDR3 is TGTGCCAGCAGCTTGGAGTTAGGGGGGCTCACCCAAGAAGCTTTCTTT. Full variable domain (rest looked up from reference TRBV5-4 and TRBJ1-1): ETGVTQSPTHLIKTRGQQVTLRCSSQSGHNTVSWYQQALGQGPQFIFQYYREEENGRGNFPPRFSGLQFPNYSSELNVNALELDDSALYLCASSLELGGLTQEAFFGQGTRLTVV.

The chain recombines TRBV15 with TRBJ1-4; D unresolved. CDR1 and CDR2 (germline): LNHNV, YYDKDF (reference sequence). V was cut by 0 bases and J by 5 bases, with 13 bases left in between. The CDR3 is 16 amino acids. The CDR3 DNA reads TGTGCCACCAGCAGAGATCGTGACGGTGGGAATGAAAAACTGTTTTTT. Translated, it gives CATSRDRDGGNEKLFF.

The chain couples TRBV29-1 to TRBJ2-1; a weak D match, TRBD1 (5 bases). In germline, CDR1 is SQVTM, CDR2 ANQGSEA. V shed 4 bases and J shed 10 bases, with 14 bases lying between them. The CDR3 runs 12 residues. CDR3 bases: TGCAGCGTTGGCCCGACAGACCCGGAGCAGTTCTTC. It codes for CSVGPTDPEQFF.

This clonotype appeared a few times. This rearrangement joins TRBV7-9 to TRBJ1-1; D is uncertain. The CDR3 contains 12 residues. CDR1 and CDR2 (germline): SEHNR, FQNEAQ (reference sequence). The germline V and J ends were trimmed by 5 bases and 3 bases, with 7 bases remaining between them. The CDR3 loop reads CASSPPYTEAFF. The DNA of the CDR3 is TGTGCCAGCAGCCCGCCCTACACTGAAGCTTTCTTT.

This rearrangement joins TRBV19 to TRBJ2-1; D perhaps matches TRBD1 (6 bases). V lost 8 bases, J lost 3 bases, and 14 bases lay in between. Germline CDR1 is LNHDA and CDR2 is SQIVND (reference sequence). The CDR3 loop spans 14 amino acids. The CDR3 coding sequence is TGTGCCAGTCACCGGGACATACACTACAATGAGCAGTTCTTC. Amino acid sequence: CASHRDIHYNEQFF.

DNA of the CDR3: TGTGCCAGCAGTTACTCAGCCGGGGAGCTGTTTTTT. Translating it yields CASSYSAGELFF. The rearrangement uses TRBV6-6 and TRBJ2-2; D call uncertain. The CDR3 is 12 residues long. Germline CDR1 and CDR2: MNHNY and SVGAGI (reference sequence). Trimming shortened V by 0 bases and J by 6 bases, and 2 bases separated the two germline ends.